This record looks at one T cell receptor (beta chain) sequence and its context. The sample is drawn from a study of OX40 agonist ivuxolimab in advanced cancers. Using immunoSEQ multiplex PCR, the repertoire was profiled, and TCRdb retains in-frame clones only, with some absent. The table records roughly 36,000 clones, roughly 80% of them present only once. CDR3 length: 16 residues. Germline V gene data show CDR1 as MGHRA and CDR2 as YSYEKL. Trimming at V came to 6 bases and at J to 2 bases, leaving 8 bases not matched to a gene. The specimen was CD4+ or CD8+ T cells sorted from blood, collected in a trial of the OX40 agonist ivuxolimab. This rearrangement joins TRBV4-1 to TRBJ2-5; 11 bases agree with TRBD2. The clonotype was recovered from an adult with an advanced solid tumor such as melanoma, head and neck, liver or kidney cancer. The CDR3 DNA is TGCGCCAGCAGACGGATAGCGGGAGGGCGGCAAGAGACCCAGTACTTC. Its protein product is CASRRIAGGRQETQYF.